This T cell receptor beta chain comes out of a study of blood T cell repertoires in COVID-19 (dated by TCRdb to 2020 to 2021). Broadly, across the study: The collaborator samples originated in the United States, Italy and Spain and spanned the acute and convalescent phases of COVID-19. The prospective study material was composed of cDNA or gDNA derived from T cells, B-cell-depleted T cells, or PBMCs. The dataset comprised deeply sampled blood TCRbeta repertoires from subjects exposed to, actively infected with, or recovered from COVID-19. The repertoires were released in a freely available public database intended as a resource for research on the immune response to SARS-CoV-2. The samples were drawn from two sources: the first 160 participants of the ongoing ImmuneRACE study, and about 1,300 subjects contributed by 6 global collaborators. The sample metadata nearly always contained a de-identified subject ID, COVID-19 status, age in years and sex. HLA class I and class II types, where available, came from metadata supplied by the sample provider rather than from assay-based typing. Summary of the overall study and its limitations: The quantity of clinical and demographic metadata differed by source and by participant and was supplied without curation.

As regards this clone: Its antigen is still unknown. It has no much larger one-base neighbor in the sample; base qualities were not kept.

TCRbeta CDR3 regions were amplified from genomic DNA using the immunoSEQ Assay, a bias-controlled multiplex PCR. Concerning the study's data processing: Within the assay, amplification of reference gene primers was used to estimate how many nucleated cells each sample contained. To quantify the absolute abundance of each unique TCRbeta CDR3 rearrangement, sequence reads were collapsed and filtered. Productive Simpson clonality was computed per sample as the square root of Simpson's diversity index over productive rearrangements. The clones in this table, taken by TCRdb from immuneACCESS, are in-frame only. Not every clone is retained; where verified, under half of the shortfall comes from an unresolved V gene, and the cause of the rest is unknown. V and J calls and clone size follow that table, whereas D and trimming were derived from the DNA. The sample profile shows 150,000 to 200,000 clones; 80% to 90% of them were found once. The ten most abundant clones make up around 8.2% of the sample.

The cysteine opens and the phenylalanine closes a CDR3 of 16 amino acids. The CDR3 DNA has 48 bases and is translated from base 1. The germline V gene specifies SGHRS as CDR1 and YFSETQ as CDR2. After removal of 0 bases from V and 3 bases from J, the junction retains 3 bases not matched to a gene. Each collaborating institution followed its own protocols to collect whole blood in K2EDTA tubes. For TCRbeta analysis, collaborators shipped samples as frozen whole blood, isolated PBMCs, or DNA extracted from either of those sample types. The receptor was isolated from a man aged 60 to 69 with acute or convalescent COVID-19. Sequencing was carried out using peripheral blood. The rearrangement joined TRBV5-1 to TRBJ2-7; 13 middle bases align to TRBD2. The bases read TGCGCCAGCAGCTTGGCGGGGACTAGCGGGATCTACGAGCAGTACTTC. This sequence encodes CASSLAGTSGIYEQYF.